The clone carrying this T cell receptor (beta chain) was observed a few times. In germline, CDR1 is KGHDR, CDR2 SFDVKD. Between the trimmed V and J ends, which lost 4 bases and 0 bases, there was a span of 12 bases. The CDR3 length is 15 residues. Sample barcodes and UMIs were carried by the TCR alpha and TCR beta cDNA libraries that 5'RACE generated with constant-segment primers. TCRdb recomputed calls from the 5' RACE reads with MiXCR, one row per CDR3 protein. The sample has around 450,000 distinct CDR3 sequences; 20% are singletons. The entry originates in a study of T-cell memory formation after mild COVID-19. Study in general: The two donors had largely donor-specific TCR clusters.

This clonotype was sampled from an adult woman who had mild COVID-19 (a few samples of this study predate the infection). Cell type and time point are not known. The chain carries TRBV24-1 and TRBJ2-7; possibly TRBD1 for D (5 bases). The specimen was PBMCs or a T cell subset sorted from them (not recorded which). The CDR3 bases are TGTGCCACCAGTGAAGGGGTTCCCAGCTCCTACGAGCAGTACTTC. This sequence encodes CATSEGVPSSYEQYF.